This T cell receptor (beta chain) stems from a study of cytomegalovirus exposure and HLA in healthy donors. Vbeta (60) and Jbeta (13) primers were used in the PCR. TCRdb's copy holds only in-frame clones and misses some; the assay was immunoSEQ multiplex PCR. The top ten clones hold less than 2% of a sample with some 180,000 clones, 82% of them seen once. V lost 5 bases and J lost 3; bases outside the gene matches: 4. Germline assignment: CDR1 LNHDA and CDR2 SQIVND (reference sequence). The CDR3 runs to 14 residues. The specimen sequenced was PBMCs. The origin of this receptor is a man in his forties in good health and CMV-seronegative. The V call is TRBV19, the J call TRBJ2-3; 8 bases map to TRBD2. This CDR3 reads CASSEAGATDTQYF. CDR3 in DNA: TGTGCCAGTAGTGAAGCGGGAGCAACAGATACGCAGTATTTT.